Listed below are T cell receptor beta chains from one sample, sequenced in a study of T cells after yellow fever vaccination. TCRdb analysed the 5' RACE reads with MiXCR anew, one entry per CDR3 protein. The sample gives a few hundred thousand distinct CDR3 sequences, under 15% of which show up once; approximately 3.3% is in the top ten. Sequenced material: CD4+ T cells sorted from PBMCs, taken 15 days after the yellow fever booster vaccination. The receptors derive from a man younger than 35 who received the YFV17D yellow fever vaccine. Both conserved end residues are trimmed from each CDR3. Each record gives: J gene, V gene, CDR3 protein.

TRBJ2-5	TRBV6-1	ASSGLAGGYQETQY
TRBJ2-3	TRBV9	ASSVQSYTDTQY
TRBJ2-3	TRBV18	ASSRDTSTDTQY
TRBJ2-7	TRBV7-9	ASSLSGGYEQY
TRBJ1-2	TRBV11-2	ASSSVTAPYGYT
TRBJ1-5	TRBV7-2	ASSLWTGDQPQH
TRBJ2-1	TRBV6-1	ASRAGQGNYNEQF
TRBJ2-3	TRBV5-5	ASSLDPGTGDTQY
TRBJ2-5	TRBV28	ASKRGRTGGETQY
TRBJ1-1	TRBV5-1	ASSSQGLHTEAF
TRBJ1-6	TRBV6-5	ASSPHRENRPPLH
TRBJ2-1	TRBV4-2	ASSRPGGHYNEQF
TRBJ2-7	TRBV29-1	SVMTSGVSYEQY
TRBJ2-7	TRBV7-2	ASSWTSGAYEQY
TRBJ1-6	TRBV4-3	ASSQVAGNNSPLH
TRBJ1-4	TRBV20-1	SAAPTGILEKLF
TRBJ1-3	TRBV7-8	ASSTRAYSGNTIY
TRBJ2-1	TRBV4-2	ASSLPPRTQQRDNEQF
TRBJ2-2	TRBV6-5	ASSWGTGSRNTGELF
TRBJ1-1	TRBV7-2	ASSRSWSTEAF
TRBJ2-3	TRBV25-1	ASSGSLGQGRITDTQY
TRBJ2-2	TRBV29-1	SVVLGANTGELF
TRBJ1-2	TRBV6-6	ASSSSYGYT
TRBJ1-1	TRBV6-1	ASSEFGAANTEAF
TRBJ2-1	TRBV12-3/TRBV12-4	ASSFLGYNEQF
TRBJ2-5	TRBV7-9	ASSLKGGQETQY
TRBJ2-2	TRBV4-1	ASSQSPMRTTGELF
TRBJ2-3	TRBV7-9	ASSLGVGLAGEDTQY
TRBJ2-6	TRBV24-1	ATSDNSGAYVLT
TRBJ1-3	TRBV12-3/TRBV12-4	ASSQQSLGNTIY
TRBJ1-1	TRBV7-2	ASSLRGGSWNTEAF
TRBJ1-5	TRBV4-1	ASSSPYREGGQPQH
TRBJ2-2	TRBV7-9	ASSLFSTGELF
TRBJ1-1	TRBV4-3	ASSQGRGYTEAF
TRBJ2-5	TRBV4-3	ASSQDTSRETQY
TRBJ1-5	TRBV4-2	ASSKNRAQPQH
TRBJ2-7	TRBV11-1	SSGRDTSYEQY
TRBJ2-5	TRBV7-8	ASSLGGFETQY
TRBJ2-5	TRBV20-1	SARDARRETQY
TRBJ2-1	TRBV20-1	SAREVAGSSYNEQF
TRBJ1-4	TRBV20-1	SPDRSDEKLF